This entry lists 13 T cell receptor beta chains sequenced from one sample in a study of blood T cell repertoires in COVID-19. Assay: immunoSEQ multiplex PCR; the TCRdb copy retains only in-frame clones and omits some. Among more than 200,000 clones, around nine tenths were seen once, and the ten largest hold roughly 2.5%. The sample comprised peripheral blood. The origin of the receptors is a woman aged 60-75 years with acute or convalescent COVID-19.

This chain links TRBV6-9 with TRBJ1-6; 11 nucleotides align to TRBD1. Trimming cost V 6 bases and J 16 bases; bases outside gene matches: 14. The CDR3 covers 15 residues. Germline V CDR1 and CDR2: MNHGY, SVAAGI. The CDR3 DNA is TGTGCCAGCAGCGCATTAGGACAGGGGGCCCCGCAGCTCCACTTT. Translated, it gives CASSALGQGAPQLHF.

J is TRBJ2-5 and V is TRBV5-8; the match to TRBD1 covers 7 bases. V was clipped by 2 bases and J by 3 bases; unmatched bases: 7. This CDR3 is built from 15 residues. Germline CDR1 reads SGHTS; CDR2 reads YDEGEE. The CDR3 bases are TGTGCCAGCAGCTTCGGACAGGTGGGAGAAGAGACCCAGTACTTC. Amino acid sequence: CASSFGQVGEETQYF.

The rearrangement joins TRBV6-5 to TRBJ1-6; 9 bases align to TRBD1. This CDR3 is 13 amino acids long. Trimming at V came to 10 bases and at J to 7 bases, leaving 5 bases not matched to a gene. Germline CDR1 and CDR2: MNHEY and SVGAGI. DNA for the CDR3: TGTGCCACTTCGACAGGGGGGAATTCACCCCTCCACTTT. Its protein is CATSTGGNSPLHF.

The chain has TRBV19 and TRBJ2-3; TRBD1 is a possible D gene (6 bases). V was trimmed by 10 bases and J by 14 bases, leaving 25 bases between them. Germline loops: CDR1 LNHDA, CDR2 SQIVND (reference sequence). The CDR3 contains 13 residues. The CDR3 spells CATTSSQGWLLYF. The CDR3 coding sequence is TGTGCCACAACTTCCTCACAGGGTTGGTTGCTGTATTTT.

The J gene is TRBJ2-2, the V gene TRBV11-2; 7 bases are shared with TRBD1. The CDR3 is 17 amino acids. Per the germline V gene, CDR1 is SGHAT and CDR2 is FQNNGV. V gave up 0 bases and J gave up 5 bases; unmatched junction bases: 9. This CDR3 is CASSLEGNGRGTGELFF. In DNA, the CDR3 is TGTGCCAGCAGCTTAGAGGGGAATGGCAGGGGGACCGGGGAGCTGTTTTTT.

The chain couples TRBV6-2 or TRBV6-3 to TRBJ2-7, with 7 bases identical to TRBD2. The germline CDR1 and CDR2 sequences are MNHEY and SVGEGT. J lost 3 bases, V lost 4 bases, and 12 bases had no gene match. The CDR3 runs to 16 residues. For the CDR3, the DNA is TGTGCCAGCAGTTCCCTTTCGCAAGCGGGGCTCTACGAGCAGTACTTC. Its translation is CASSSLSQAGLYEQYF.

The V call is TRBV5-1, the J call TRBJ2-7; 8 bases match TRBD2. J lost 3 bases, V lost 0 bases, and 5 bases had no gene match. In germline, CDR1 is SGHRS, CDR2 YFSETQ. This CDR3 is built from 15 residues. The CDR3 region is CASSLVVSGNYEQYF. The CDR3 DNA reads TGCGCCAGCAGCTTGGTGGTTAGCGGGAACTACGAGCAGTACTTC.

V is TRBV6-5 and J is TRBJ1-1, with 9 bases aligning to TRBD1. V shed 6 bases and J 9 bases; nucleotides not matched to a gene: 11. The CDR3 totals 14 residues. Germline CDR1 and CDR2: MNHEY and SVGAGI. CDR3 nucleotides: TGTGCCAGCAGGCCCTCGACAGGGGGTCCTAAAGCTTTCTTT. Translation gives CASRPSTGGPKAFF.

V is TRBV29-1 and J is TRBJ2-3; D tentatively fits TRBD1 or TRBD2 (6 bases each). The CDR3 runs to 14 residues. V gave up 8 bases and J gave up 1 base, with 16 bases separating them. CDR1 and CDR2 (germline): SQVTM, ANQGSEA. The CDR3 sequence is CSSEGVSGTDTQYF. As DNA, the CDR3 is TGCAGCTCGGAGGGGGTATCCGGCACAGATACGCAGTATTTT.

The chain recombines TRBV18 with TRBJ1-1; 9 positions agree with TRBD1. The CDR3 covers 14 residues. V lost 3 bases and J lost 7; bases outside the gene matches: 6. CDR1 KGHSH and CDR2 LQKENI come from the germline V gene. CDR3 nucleotides: TGTGCCAGCTCACCGTCCGGGACAGGGAGTGAAGCTTTCTTT. Amino acids: CASSPSGTGSEAFF.

In this sample, this clone turned up once. The V call is TRBV9, the J call TRBJ1-6; 8 nucleotides match TRBD1. The CDR3 has 14 residues. Germline V gives CDR1 SGDLS, CDR2 YYNGEE. V was pared by 1 base and J by 12 bases, with 6 bases of the junction left unmatched. CDR3 DNA: TGTGCCAGCAGCGTACAGGGGGCTAGAGAACCCCTCCACTTT. Protein: CASSVQGAREPLHF. Filled out from reference TRBV9 and TRBJ1-6, the complete variable domain reads DSGVTQTPKHLITATGQRVTLRCSPRSGDLSVYWYQQSLDQGLQFLIQYYNGEERAKGNILERFSAQQFPDLHSELNLSSLELGDSALYFCASSVQGAREPLHFGNGTRLTVT.

This clone was counted once. The chain employs TRBV5-4 and TRBJ2-7; D is perhaps TRBD2 (5 bases). The germline CDR1 and CDR2 sequences are SGHNT and YYREEE (reference sequence). The CDR3 is made up of 13 amino acids. The V and J ends lost 3 bases and 1 base respectively, with 8 bases between them. The CDR3 coding sequence is TGTGCCAGCAGCTGGACTGGTTCCTACGAGCAGTACTTC. Translated: CASSWTGSYEQYF. Filled out from reference TRBV5-4 and TRBJ2-7, the complete variable domain reads ETGVTQSPTHLIKTRGQQVTLRCSSQSGHNTVSWYQQALGQGPQFIFQYYREEENGRGNFPPRFSGLQFPNYSSELNVNALELDDSALYLCASSWTGSYEQYFGPGTRLTVT.

The chain employs TRBV5-4 and TRBJ1-4; D ambiguous. Germline CDR1 SGHNT, CDR2 YYREEE (reference sequence). There are 13 residues in the CDR3. Deletions cut 3 bases from V and 8 bases from J, with 11 bases between. CDR3 DNA: TGTGCCAGCAGCTCAGCGGGATTGGAAAAACTGTTTTTT. Translated: CASSSAGLEKLFF.